These 27 T cell receptor beta chains originate from one sample sequenced in a study of T-cell reconstitution after alpha-beta-depleted transplantation in children. During its preparation, the TCRbeta library received unique molecular identifiers. MiXCR, applied by TCRdb to the PCR reads, yields one record per CDR3 protein. The table records 250,000 to 400,000 distinct CDR3 sequences, approximately 23% of them present only once. This material consisted of PBMCs, mostly from graft donor cells, taken 180 days after TCRalphabeta/CD19-depleted stem cell transplant. These receptors all come from a male patient younger than 18 who had a stem cell transplant for acute lymphoblastic leukemia, so the T cells may come from the graft donor.

This clonotype appeared a few times. The CDR3, as DNA: TGTGCCAGCAGTTTGACTAGTCTTTCCCCCTACAATGAGCAGTTCTTC. It yields the protein CASSLTSLSPYNEQFF. The chain uses TRBV12-3 or TRBV12-4 and TRBJ2-1, with D possibly TRBD2 on 6 matching bases. This CDR3 spans 16 amino acids. V was trimmed by 3 bases and J by 2 bases, leaving 14 bases between them.

The table lists this clonotype with a few counts. The gene calls are TRBV20-1 and TRBJ1-2, with 7 bases lining up with TRBD1. The CDR3 covers 15 residues. J gave up 8 bases and V 1 base, and 13 bases lay outside the gene matches. Per germline, CDR1 DFQATT and CDR2 SNEGSKA (reference sequence). This chain's CDR3 is CSARAARQGRGGYTF. In DNA, the CDR3 is TGCAGTGCTAGAGCCGCTCGACAGGGTCGTGGAGGCTACACCTTC.

For this clonotype: A much larger clone sits a single nucleotide away, making a read error possible. As the CDR3 is not closed by the conserved phenylalanine or tryptophan, this likely results from a read error. The chain couples TRBV5-1 to TRBJ1-1; D may be TRBD1 (5 bases). The V and J ends lost 6 bases and 5 bases respectively, with 14 bases between them. The V gene's germline CDR1 is SGHRS and CDR2 YFSETQ. This CDR3 has 13 residues. In nucleotides, the CDR3 is TGCGCCAGCACCGTCCCGGGGGGGACTGAAGCTTTCATT. Its translation is CASTVPGGTEAFI.

This clonotype was observed a few times. This chain links TRBV20-1 with TRBJ2-4; D unclear. Between the trimmed V and J ends, which lost 6 bases and 8 bases, there was a span of 11 bases. CDR1 DFQATT and CDR2 SNEGSKA come from the germline V gene (reference sequence). CDR3 length: 11 amino acids. CDR3 residues: CSAQRWYIQYF. The CDR3 DNA follows: TGCAGTGCCCAGCGTTGGTACATTCAGTACTTC.

This chain links TRBV6-5 with TRBJ2-1; D tentatively reads TRBD1 or TRBD2 (5 bases each). The CDR3 runs 12 residues. Germline assignment: CDR1 MNHEY and CDR2 SVGAGI. Trimming removed 4 bases from V and 11 bases from J, with 12 bases in between. CDR3: CASSWTREQQFF. As DNA, the CDR3 is TGTGCCAGCAGTTGGACCAGGGAGCAGCAGTTCTTC.

This clonotype was recorded a few times. This rearrangement joins TRBV6-5 to TRBJ2-1; D is possibly TRBD2 (6 bases). CDR1 and CDR2 from the germline V gene are MNHEY and SVGAGI. V lost 2 bases and J 7 bases, leaving 21 bases between the germline ends. CDR3 size: 17 residues. The CDR3 here is CASSYSPQRVPLNEQFF. The CDR3 DNA follows: TGTGCCAGCAGTTACAGTCCCCAGCGGGTCCCACTGAATGAGCAGTTCTTC.

This rearrangement joins TRBV4-2 to TRBJ2-7; D gene uncertain. Trimming removed 3 bases from V and 5 bases from J, with 17 bases in between. CDR1 and CDR2 (germline): LGHNA, YNFKEQ. This CDR3 spans 15 amino acids. The CDR3, as DNA: TGTGCCAGCAGCCAGACTCCTGGGGATTTAGACGAGCAGTACTTC. Translating gives CASSQTPGDLDEQYF.

This clonotype has a handful of counts. V and J are TRBV7-3 and TRBJ2-2, with D tentatively TRBD2 (5 bases). V lost 5 bases and J 3 bases, leaving 16 bases between the germline ends. The CDR3 length is 16 residues. The germline V gene has CDR1 SGHTA and CDR2 FQGTGA. CDR3 nucleotide sequence: TGTGCCAGCAGCCCCTCCCTAGCTGGAGACACCGGGGAGCTGTTTTTT. This gives the protein CASSPSLAGDTGELFF.

This clonotype was found a few times. This chain links TRBV5-4 with TRBJ2-7; D ambiguous. The germline CDR1 and CDR2 sequences are SGHNT and YYREEE (reference sequence). V was cut by 0 bases and J by 2 bases, with 12 bases left in between. The CDR3 runs 15 residues. The CDR3 is CASSLDLLETYEQYF. In DNA form, the CDR3 reads TGTGCCAGCAGCTTGGATCTTCTAGAAACCTACGAGCAGTACTTC.

This clonotype was detected only a few times. This chain uses TRBV19 with TRBJ2-3, with a weak D call TRBD1 (5 bases). This CDR3 is 14 amino acids long. Germline lookup yields CDR1 LNHDA and CDR2 SQIVND (reference sequence). With 6 bases removed from V and 4 bases from J, the gap between germline ends came to 14 bases. CDR3 DNA: TGTGCCAGTAGAATGACAGATTGGGCAGATACGCAGTATTTT. Amino acid sequence: CASRMTDWADTQYF.

This clonotype was seen more than once but under ten times. The chain carries TRBV29-1 and TRBJ1-1; 10 bases agree with TRBD1. This CDR3 region has 11 residues. From germline, CDR1 is SQVTM and CDR2 ANQGSEA. The junction had 2 bases not matched to a gene; V was cut back by 5 bases and J by 8 bases. CDR3 region: CSVRQGAEAFF. In DNA form, the CDR3 reads TGCAGCGTTCGACAGGGGGCGGAAGCTTTCTTT.

This clonotype occurred a few times. The V and J genes are TRBV6-5 and TRBJ2-1; D gene uncertain. V gave up 2 bases and J gave up 1 base, with 12 bases separating them. Germline lookup yields CDR1 MNHEY and CDR2 SVGAGI. CDR3 length equals 16 residues. CDR3 DNA: TGTGCCAGCAGTTACGGCGGCGGACCGTCCTACAATGAGCAGTTCTTC. Translation gives CASSYGGGPSYNEQFF.

The V and J genes are TRBV21-1 and TRBJ2-7. TRBV21-1 is a recognized pseudogene. The CDR3 contains 14 residues. The CDR3 region is CASSIPYGAYEQYF. DNA for the CDR3: TGTGCCAGCAGCATTCCTTATGGGGCCTACGAGCAGTACTTC.

This chain links TRBV19 with TRBJ1-1; no firm D call. V was trimmed by 5 bases and J by 1 base, leaving 8 bases between them. The CDR3 has 13 residues. Per the germline V gene, CDR1 is LNHDA and CDR2 is SQIVND (reference sequence). CDR3 in amino acids: CASSAFSNTEAFF. CDR3 DNA sequence: TGTGCCAGTAGTGCTTTCTCGAACACTGAAGCTTTCTTT.

The rearrangement uses TRBV29-1 and TRBJ1-5; 8 bases agree with TRBD1. J was trimmed by 5 bases and V by 7 bases; bases with no gene match: 4. Germline assignment: CDR1 SQVTM and CDR2 ANQGSEA. The CDR3 consists of 12 residues. CDR3 sequence reads: CSAKDRDQPQHF. The CDR3 DNA sequence: TGCAGCGCCAAGGACAGGGATCAGCCCCAGCATTTT.

A note on this clonotype: A junction boundary mismatches the germline segment, possibly from a read error. V gene TRBV9 combines with J gene TRBJ2-7; tentatively, D is TRBD1 or TRBD2 (5 bases each). This CDR3 region has 20 residues. The germline V gene encodes CDR1 SGDLS and CDR2 YYNGEE. CDR3 region: CASSAGWGRNGAAARAEQYF. The CDR3 DNA reads TGTGCCAGCAGCGCCGGGTGGGGTCGGAACGGGGCCGCGGCTAGGGCCGAGCAGTACTTT. The entire variable domain, with the rest obtained from reference TRBV9 and TRBJ2-7, is as follows: DSGVTQTPKHLITATGQRVTLRCSPRSGDLSVYWYQQSLDQGLQFLIQYYNGEERAKGNILERFSAQQFPDLHSELNLSSLELGDSALYFCASSAGWGRNGAAARAEQYFGPGTRLTVT.

This sequence joins TRBV2 and TRBJ2-1, with D unresolved. CDR1 SNHLY and CDR2 FYNNEI come from the germline V gene. V lost 4 bases to trimming and J lost 4 bases, with 14 bases between them. The CDR3 is 15 amino acids. The CDR3: CASSVSRVIYNEQFF. CDR3 nucleotides: TGTGCCAGCAGTGTTAGTAGGGTCATATACAATGAGCAGTTCTTC. Based on the CDR3 plus reference TRBV2 and TRBJ2-1, the full variable domain is EPEVTQTPSHQVTQMGQEVILRCVPISNHLYFYWYRQILGQKVEFLVSFYNNEISEKSEIFDDQFSVERPDGSNFTLKIRSTKLEDSAMYFCASSVSRVIYNEQFFGPGTRLTVL.

This clonotype was observed a handful of times. V usage is TRBV29-1 and J usage is TRBJ2-2; TRBD2 matches 7 bases. V dropped 1 base and J dropped 1; count of bases not matched to a gene: 0. There are 14 residues in the CDR3. In germline, CDR1 is SQVTM, CDR2 ANQGSEA. In DNA, the CDR3 is TGCAGCGTTGAAGCGGGGGGGAACACCGGGGAGCTGTTTTTT. Protein: CSVEAGGNTGELFF.

The genes are TRBV6-1 and TRBJ1-5, with 9 positions matching TRBD1. V was pared by 6 bases and J by 2 bases, with 5 bases of the junction left unmatched. CDR3 size: 15 residues. In germline, CDR1 is MNHNS, CDR2 SASEGT. The DNA of the CDR3 is TGTGCCAGCAGGGACAGGGGAAATGGCAATCAGCCCCAGCATTTT. It specifies CASRDRGNGNQPQHF.

This clonotype was counted between two and nine times. This chain uses TRBV20-1 with TRBJ1-5; 8 nucleotides align to TRBD1. The CDR3 runs to 17 residues. The germline gives CDR1 DFQATT, CDR2 SNEGSKA (reference sequence). J gave up 3 bases and V 5 bases, and 15 bases lay outside the gene matches. CDR3 coding DNA: TGCAGTGCTGAACACGGACAGGGCTTGAGGATCAATCAGCCCCAGCATTTT. Protein: CSAEHGQGLRINQPQHF.

V is TRBV7-3 and J is TRBJ2-3; possible D gene TRBD2, 6 bases. CDR3 length: 15 amino acids. CDR1 SGHTA and CDR2 FQGTGA come from the germline V gene. V lost 4 bases and J 2 bases, leaving 13 bases between the germline ends. CDR3 loop: CASSSTGLLTDTQYF. The CDR3 DNA follows: TGTGCCAGCAGCTCGACGGGACTTCTCACAGATACGCAGTATTTT.

The table lists this clonotype with a few counts. The rearrangement joins TRBV6-7 to TRBJ2-7; D is uncertain. TRBV6-7 is an ORF; its function is uncertain. This CDR3 has 15 residues. V was shortened by 2 bases and J by 1 base, with 12 bases between the two germline ends. The CDR3 sequence: CASSYARMISYEQYF. The CDR3 nucleotides read TGTGCCAGCAGTTACGCACGGATGATTTCCTACGAGCAGTACTTC.

This rearrangement joins TRBV9 to TRBJ2-7, with D tentatively TRBD2 (6 bases). This CDR3 spans 14 amino acids. Per germline, CDR1 SGDLS and CDR2 YYNGEE. The V end was cut by 3 bases, the J end by 0 bases, with 10 bases between. The DNA for the CDR3 is TGTGCCAGCAGCGCGGACGGGAGCTCCTACGAGCAGTACTTC. Translation: CASSADGSSYEQYF.

This clonotype was seen ten or more times. The CDR3 bases are TGTGCCAGCAGCTCCAACTCTGGAAACACCATATATTTT. Translated, it gives CASSSNSGNTIYF. The chain has TRBV7-2 and TRBJ1-3; no reliable D call. This CDR3 spans 13 amino acids. V was pared by 4 bases and J by 0 bases, with 4 bases between. Germline V gene lookup returns CDR1 SGHTA and CDR2 FQGNSA. Variable domain in full (rest from reference TRBV7-2 and TRBJ1-3): GAGVSQSPSNKVTEKGKDVELRCDPISGHTALYWYRQSLGQGLEFLIYFQGNSAPDKSGLPSDRFSAERTGGSVSTLTIQRTQQEDSAVYLCASSSNSGNTIYFGEGSWLTVV.

This CDR3 is CASSINQGGYEQFF. The CDR3, as DNA: TGTGCCAGTAGTATAAACCAGGGGGGCTATGAGCAGTTCTTC. V gene TRBV19 combines with J gene TRBJ2-1; perhaps TRBD1 as D (7 bases). Looked up from germline, CDR1 is LNHDA and CDR2 is SQIVND (reference sequence). The CDR3 runs to 14 residues. V lost 2 bases to trimming and J lost 8 bases, with 13 bases between them.

The CDR3 spells CASSRTSAENIQYF. DNA of the CDR3: TGTGCCAGCAGCCGGACCTCTGCCGAAAACATTCAGTACTTC. The chain carries TRBV7-2 and TRBJ2-4; D is unclear. V shed 5 bases and J shed 5 bases, with 13 bases lying between them. The CDR3 spans 14 residues. The germline gives CDR1 SGHTA, CDR2 FQGNSA. The full variable domain, with the rest looked up from reference TRBV7-2 and TRBJ2-4, is GAGVSQSPSNKVTEKGKDVELRCDPISGHTALYWYRQSLGQGLEFLIYFQGNSAPDKSGLPSDRFSAERTGGSVSTLTIQRTQQEDSAVYLCASSRTSAENIQYFGAGTRLSVL.

V gene TRBV24-1 combines with J gene TRBJ2-1; 12 nucleotides match TRBD1. Germline CDR1 and CDR2: KGHDR and SFDVKD. V gave up 3 bases and J gave up 7 bases; unmatched junction bases: 6. This CDR3 is built from 16 residues. CDR3 amino acids: CATSDPWDRGRNEQFF. In DNA form, the CDR3 reads TGTGCCACCAGTGATCCTTGGGACAGGGGGCGAAATGAGCAGTTCTTC.